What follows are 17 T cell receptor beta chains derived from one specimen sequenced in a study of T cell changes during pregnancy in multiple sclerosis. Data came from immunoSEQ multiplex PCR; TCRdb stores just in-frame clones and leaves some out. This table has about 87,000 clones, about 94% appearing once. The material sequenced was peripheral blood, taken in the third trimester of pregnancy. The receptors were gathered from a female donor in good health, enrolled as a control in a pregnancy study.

CDR3 coding DNA: TGCGCCAGCAGCCAAGACGCTAGGGAGGGCACTGAAGCTTTCTTT. Its translation is CASSQDAREGTEAFF. The V call is TRBV4-1, the J call TRBJ1-1; D gene unclear. The CDR3 length is 15 residues. Trimming removed 0 bases at V and 4 bases at J, with 12 bases between. CDR1 and CDR2 from the germline V gene are MGHRA and YSYEKL.

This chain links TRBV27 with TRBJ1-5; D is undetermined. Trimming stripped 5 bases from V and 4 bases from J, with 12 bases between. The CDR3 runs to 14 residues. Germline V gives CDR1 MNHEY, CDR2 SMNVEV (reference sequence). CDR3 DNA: TGTGCCAGCAGTGCAGTAGCGGGAAATCAGCCCCAGCATTTT. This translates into CASSAVAGNQPQHF.

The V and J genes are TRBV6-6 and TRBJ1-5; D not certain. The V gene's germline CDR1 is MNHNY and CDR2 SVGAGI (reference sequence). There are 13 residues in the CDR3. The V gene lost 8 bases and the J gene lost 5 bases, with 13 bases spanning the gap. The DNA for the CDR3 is TGTGCCAGCCGAAACTTAGCCGATCAGCCCCAGCATTTT. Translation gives CASRNLADQPQHF.

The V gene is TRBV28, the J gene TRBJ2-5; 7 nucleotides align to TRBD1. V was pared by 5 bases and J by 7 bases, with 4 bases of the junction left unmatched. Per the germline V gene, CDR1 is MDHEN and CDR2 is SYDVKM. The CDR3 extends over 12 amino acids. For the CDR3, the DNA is TGTGCCAGCAGTCAACAGGGGCGGACCCAGTACTTC. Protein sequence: CASSQQGRTQYF. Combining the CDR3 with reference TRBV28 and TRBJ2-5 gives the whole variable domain DVKVTQSSRYLVKRTGEKVFLECVQDMDHENMFWYRQDPGLGLRLIYFSYDVKMKEKGDIPEGYSVSREKKERFSLILESASTNQTSMYLCASSQQGRTQYFGPGTRLLVL.

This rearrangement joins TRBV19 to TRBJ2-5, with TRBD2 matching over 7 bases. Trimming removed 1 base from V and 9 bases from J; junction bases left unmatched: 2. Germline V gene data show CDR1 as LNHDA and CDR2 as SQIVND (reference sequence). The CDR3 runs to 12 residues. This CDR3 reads CASSIVGGAQYF. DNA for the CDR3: TGTGCCAGTAGTATAGTTGGGGGGGCCCAGTACTTC.

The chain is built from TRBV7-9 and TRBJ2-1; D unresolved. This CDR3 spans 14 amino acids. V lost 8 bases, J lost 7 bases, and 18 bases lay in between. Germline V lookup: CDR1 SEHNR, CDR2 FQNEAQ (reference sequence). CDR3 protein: CASRESTGLNEQFF. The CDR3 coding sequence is TGTGCCAGCCGTGAGTCTACCGGGTTAAATGAGCAGTTCTTC.

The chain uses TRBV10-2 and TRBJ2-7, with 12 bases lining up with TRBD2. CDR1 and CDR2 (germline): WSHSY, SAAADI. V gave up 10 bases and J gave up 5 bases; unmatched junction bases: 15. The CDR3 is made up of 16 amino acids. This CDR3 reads CAINSPGLAGLNEQYF. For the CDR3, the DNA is TGCGCCATCAACTCGCCGGGACTAGCGGGTCTAAACGAGCAGTACTTC.

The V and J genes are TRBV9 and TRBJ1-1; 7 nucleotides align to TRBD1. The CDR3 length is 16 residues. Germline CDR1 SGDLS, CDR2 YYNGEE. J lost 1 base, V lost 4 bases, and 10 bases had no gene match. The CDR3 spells CASSPQGRQGNTEAFF. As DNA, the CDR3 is TGTGCCAGCAGCCCCCAAGGGAGACAGGGGAACACTGAAGCTTTCTTT.

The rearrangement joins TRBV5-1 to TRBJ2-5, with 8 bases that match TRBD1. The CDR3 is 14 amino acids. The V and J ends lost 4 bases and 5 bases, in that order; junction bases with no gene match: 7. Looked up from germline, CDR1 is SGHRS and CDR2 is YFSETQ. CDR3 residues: CASSPQGGRETQYF. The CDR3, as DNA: TGCGCCAGCAGCCCACAGGGGGGTCGGGAGACCCAGTACTTC.

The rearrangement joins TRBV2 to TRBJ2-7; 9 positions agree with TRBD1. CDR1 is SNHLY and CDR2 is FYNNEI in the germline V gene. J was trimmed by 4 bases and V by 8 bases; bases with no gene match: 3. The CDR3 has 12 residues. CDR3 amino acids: CASGDRVYEQYF. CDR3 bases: TGTGCCAGCGGGGACAGGGTATACGAGCAGTACTTC. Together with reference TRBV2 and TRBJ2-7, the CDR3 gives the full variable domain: EPEVTQTPSHQVTQMGQEVILRCVPISNHLYFYWYRQILGQKVEFLVSFYNNEISEKSEIFDDQFSVERPDGSNFTLKIRSTKLEDSAMYFCASGDRVYEQYFGPGTRLTVT.

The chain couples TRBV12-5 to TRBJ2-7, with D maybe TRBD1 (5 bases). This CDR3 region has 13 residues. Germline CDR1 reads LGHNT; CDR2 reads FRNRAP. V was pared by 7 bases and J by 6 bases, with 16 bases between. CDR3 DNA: TGTGCTAGTGAGGGGCGTTTGGGGCTCGAGCAGTACTTC. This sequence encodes CASEGRLGLEQYF.

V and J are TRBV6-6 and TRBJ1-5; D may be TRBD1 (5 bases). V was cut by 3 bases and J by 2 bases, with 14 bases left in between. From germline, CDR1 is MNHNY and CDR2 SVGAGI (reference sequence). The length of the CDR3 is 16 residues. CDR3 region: CASSYFLGEGNQPQHF. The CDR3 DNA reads TGTGCCAGCAGTTATTTTTTGGGGGAGGGCAATCAGCCCCAGCATTTT.

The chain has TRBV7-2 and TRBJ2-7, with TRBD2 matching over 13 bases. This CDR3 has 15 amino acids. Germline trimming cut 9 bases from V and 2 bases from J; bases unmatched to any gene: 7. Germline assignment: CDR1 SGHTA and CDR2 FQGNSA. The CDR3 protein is CASSKGLAGTYEQYF. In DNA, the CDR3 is TGTGCCAGTTCTAAGGGACTAGCGGGAACCTACGAGCAGTACTTC.

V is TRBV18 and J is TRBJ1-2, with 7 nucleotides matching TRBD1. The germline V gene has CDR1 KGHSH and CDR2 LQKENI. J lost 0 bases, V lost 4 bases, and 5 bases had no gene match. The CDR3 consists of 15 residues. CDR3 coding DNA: TGTGCCAGCTCACAGGGGGACAGATCTAACTATGGCTACACCTTC. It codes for CASSQGDRSNYGYTF.

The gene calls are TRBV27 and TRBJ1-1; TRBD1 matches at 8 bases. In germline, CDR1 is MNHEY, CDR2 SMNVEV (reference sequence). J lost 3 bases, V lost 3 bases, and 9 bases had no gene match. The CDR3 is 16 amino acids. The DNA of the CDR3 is TGTGCCAGCAGTTTCTTGTCACAGGGGGTGGACACTGAAGCTTTCTTT. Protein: CASSFLSQGVDTEAFF.

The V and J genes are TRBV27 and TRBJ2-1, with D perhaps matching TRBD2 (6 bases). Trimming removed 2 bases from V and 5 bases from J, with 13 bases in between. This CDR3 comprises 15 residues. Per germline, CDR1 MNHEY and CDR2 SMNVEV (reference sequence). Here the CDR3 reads CASSLGTGTNNEQFF. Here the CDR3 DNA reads TGTGCCAGCAGTTTAGGGACTGGGACGAACAATGAGCAGTTCTTC.

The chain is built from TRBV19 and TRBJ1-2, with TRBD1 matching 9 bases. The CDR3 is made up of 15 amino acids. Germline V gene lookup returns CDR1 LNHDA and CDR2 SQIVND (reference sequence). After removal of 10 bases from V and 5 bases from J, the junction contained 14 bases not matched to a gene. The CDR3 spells CATKGQGNIHYGYTF. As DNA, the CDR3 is TGTGCCACCAAGGGACAGGGTAATATTCATTATGGCTACACCTTC.